This T cell receptor (beta chain) was recovered during a study of blood T cell repertoires in COVID-19. Here immunoSEQ multiplex PCR was the method, and the copy in TCRdb shows in-frame clones only, minus some. Of 180,000 or so clones listed, around 79% were seen once; the top ten hold more than 9.5%. CDR1 DFQATT and CDR2 SNEGSKA come from the germline V gene (reference sequence). The CDR3 covers 10 residues. The TCR sequence derives from a man between 45 and 60 years old who had recovered from COVID-19. The rearrangement links TRBV20-1 to TRBJ2-5; D is perhaps TRBD2 (5 bases). Source material: PBMCs or T cells enriched from blood (not recorded which). The CDR3 sequence: CSGSPGSTYF. In DNA, the CDR3 is TGCAGCGGTAGTCCGGGGTCAACGTACTTC.